This T cell receptor beta chain comes out of a study of regulatory T cells in long-lasting Graves disease. Whole-study context: Over-5-year antithyroid drug use with positive TSH receptor antibodies defined persistent Graves' disease in the study.

This clonotype was found a few times. Its specificity is unknown. TCR beta libraries were built with iRepertoire HTBI primers and Arm-PCR of CDR3 regions. From the multiplex PCR reads, TCRdb called clonotypes with MiXCR, one entry per CDR3 protein. The profile shows 300,000 to 500,000 distinct CDR3 sequences, about a fifth of them singletons. Time point specified: persistent/refractory GD, antithyroid drugs over 5 years with positive TRAb. Making the TCR library involved RNA that had been extracted from PBMCs. Roughly 9.2-milliliter peripheral blood samples went into EDTA tubes. The CDR3 covers 13 residues. The trim removed 10 bases at V and 4 bases at J, leaving 9 bases unmatched. CDR1 is SGHVS and CDR2 is FQNEAQ in the germline V gene. Study findings and constraints: Favoring TRBV28, TRBJ1-2 and TRBJ2-5 was a feature seen in persistent disease. In persistent patients, shared public clonotypes (roughly 2,700) outnumbered those in new patients (around 1,000).

Here the sequenced sample was peripheral blood mononuclear cells (PBMCs), taken when the disease was refractory, from a patient treated with antithyroid drugs. The V gene is TRBV7-8, the J gene TRBJ2-5; 7 nucleotides align to TRBD1. The sequence was collected from a female donor with Graves disease. The CDR3 region has the DNA TGTGCCACCCTGACAGGGAATTCAGAGACCCAGTACTTC. Protein product: CATLTGNSETQYF.